Listed below are T cell receptor beta chains from one sample, sequenced in a study of blood T cell repertoires in COVID-19. Sequencing used immunoSEQ multiplex PCR; TCRdb keeps in-frame clones, though not all of them. Of fewer than 75,000 clones listed, roughly nine tenths are singletons. Sequencing was carried out using peripheral blood. Receptors were obtained from a man in his fifties or sixties with acute or convalescent COVID-19. Each CDR3 is given with its conserved first and last residue.

>TRBJ1-2|TRBV24-1
CATSDRTGQNYGYTF
>TRBJ1-2|TRBV7-8
CASSPVFTIYGYTF
>TRBJ1-3|TRBV7-9
CASSFTGRQGSGNTIYF
>TRBJ1-6|TRBV6-5
CASSQDRGYSPLHF
>TRBJ2-1|TRBV5-1
CASRSLAGESYNEQFF
>TRBJ2-1|TRBV25-1
CASTQRGRQVNNEQFF
>TRBJ2-1|TRBV7-9
CASSSRADLYNEQFF
>TRBJ1-6|TRBV5-1
CASSLGTGGTPLHF
>TRBJ1-3|TRBV24-1
CATSDPPGGTIYF
>TRBJ1-3|TRBV5-6
CASSLGVGNTIYF
>TRBJ1-5|TRBV6-5
CASSPYGQVNQPQHF
>TRBJ2-1|TRBV6-1
CASSEQWQVGNEQFF
>TRBJ1-4|TRBV6-5
CASWTGANEKLFF
>TRBJ2-7|TRBV7-2
CASSLVSEQYF
>TRBJ1-6|TRBV27
CASTREGLDSPLHF
>TRBJ2-7|TRBV6-5
CASSFRTGGLYEQYF
>TRBJ1-1|TRBV29-1
CSVPGLDRGGMKGDAEAFF
>TRBJ2-7|TRBV4-1
CASSQEIQGDEQYF
>TRBJ1-2|TRBV9
CASGGNGYTF
>TRBJ2-7|TRBV5-1
CASSLEGSYEQYF
>TRBJ2-2|TRBV2
CASRGRLNTGELFF
>TRBJ2-7|TRBV13
CASSGQGAREQYF
>TRBJ1-1|TRBV5-4
CASSPNRRLNTEAFF
>TRBJ2-2|TRBV10-3
CAIRGGESTGELFF
>TRBJ1-5|TRBV4-1
CASSQGTGAGQPQHF
>TRBJ2-7|TRBV5-4
CASSPGQGYYEQYF
>TRBJ1-2|TRBV25-1
CASSRDRGSYGYTF
>TRBJ2-1|TRBV7-6
CASSLARRSGEQFF
>TRBJ2-7|TRBV11-3
CASSRYRAYEQYF
>TRBJ1-1|TRBV5-1
CASSSAPRGNTEAFF
>TRBJ1-1|TRBV6-1
CASSEEGGAFF
>TRBJ2-5|TRBV7-2
CASSDLRIAGGGASETQYF
>TRBJ2-3|TRBV5-5
CASSRDTHPATDTQYF
>TRBJ2-1|TRBV3-1/TRBV3-2
CASSSDREQFF
>TRBJ1-4|TRBV11-2
CASSLGTGNEKLFF
>TRBJ2-3|TRBV6-5
CASSRDRSVTDTQYF
>TRBJ1-2|TRBV7-8
CASSSGQGGNYGYTF
>TRBJ1-2|TRBV12-3/TRBV12-4
CASSFLDRAGYTF
>TRBJ2-3|TRBV7-9
CASSLGGPPDTQYF
>TRBJ1-3|TRBV15
CATCNDSAISGNTIYF
>TRBJ1-6|TRBV7-9
CASSSSTEDHNSPLHF